These 28 T cell receptor beta chains originate from one sample sequenced in a study of shared clonotypes between healthy human individuals (dated by TCRdb to the early 2020s). The method behind the library was the immunoSEQ multiplex PCR assay. TCRdb retrieved this table from immuneACCESS and kept in-frame rearrangements only. Not all clones are present; in checked studies, unresolved V genes account for under half, and no reason is known for the remainder. For this sample there are millions of clones; 95% appear just once. In total, the top ten clones hold more than 0.1% of the sample. Material for sequencing was naive CD4+ T cells sorted from blood. The intended sense of this specimen's cell subset or site label: CD45RA+ positively selected. Every receptor here comes from a young man in good health.

The rearrangement links TRBV20-1 to TRBJ1-4; D not certain. With 3 bases removed from V and 14 bases from J, the gap between germline ends came to 13 bases. Germline V gene data show CDR1 as DFQATT and CDR2 as SNEGSKA (reference sequence). There are 11 residues in the CDR3. The CDR3: CSARGIVELFF. The CDR3 region has the DNA TGCAGTGCTAGGGGTATCGTTGAGCTGTTTTTT.

The rearrangement uses TRBV18 and TRBJ2-2, with 7 positions matching TRBD2. Trimming at V came to 2 bases and at J to 6 bases, leaving 3 bases not matched to a gene. Looked up from germline, CDR1 is KGHSH and CDR2 is LQKENI. This CDR3 spans 14 amino acids. The CDR3 DNA sequence: TGTGCCAGCTCACCATCGGCGGGAGCCGGGGAGCTGTTTTTT. This translates into CASSPSAGAGELFF.

The J gene is TRBJ2-5, the V gene TRBV7-2; D unresolved. The CDR3 runs to 15 residues. V lost 1 base to trimming and J lost 4 bases, with 13 bases between them. Per the germline V gene, CDR1 is SGHTA and CDR2 is FQGNSA. The CDR3 here is CASSLGGGKRETQYF. The CDR3 region has the DNA TGTGCCAGCAGCTTAGGTGGTGGTAAGAGAGAGACCCAGTACTTC.

V is TRBV5-1 and J is TRBJ2-7; a weak D match, TRBD2 (5 bases). CDR3 length: 15 residues. Germline V lookup: CDR1 SGHRS, CDR2 YFSETQ. V was pared by 4 bases and J by 4 bases, with 18 bases between. CDR3 amino acids: CASSGSRSKEYEQYF. DNA of the CDR3: TGCGCCAGCAGCGGGAGTCGCTCGAAAGAATACGAGCAGTACTTC.

The V and J genes are TRBV2 and TRBJ1-5; 9 bases map to TRBD1. This CDR3 contains 16 residues. V was pared by 6 bases and J by 5 bases, with 11 bases of the junction left unmatched. Per germline, CDR1 SNHLY and CDR2 FYNNEI. The CDR3 is CASSDLTGGVDQPQHF. CDR3 bases: TGTGCCAGCAGCGATTTGACAGGGGGGGTAGATCAGCCCCAGCATTTT. Supplemented by reference TRBV2 and TRBJ1-5, the full variable domain reads EPEVTQTPSHQVTQMGQEVILRCVPISNHLYFYWYRQILGQKVEFLVSFYNNEISEKSEIFDDQFSVERPDGSNFTLKIRSTKLEDSAMYFCASSDLTGGVDQPQHFGDGTRLSIL.

The J gene is TRBJ2-3, the V gene TRBV7-2; 7 positions agree with TRBD1. CDR1 SGHTA and CDR2 FQGNSA come from the germline V gene. The CDR3 covers 14 residues. Trimming removed 5 bases from V and 4 bases from J; junction bases left unmatched: 6. In DNA, the CDR3 is TGTGCCAGCAGCGTAAACAGGGGACCAGATACGCAGTATTTT. Amino acids: CASSVNRGPDTQYF. Together with reference TRBV7-2 and TRBJ2-3, the CDR3 gives the full variable domain: GAGVSQSPSNKVTEKGKDVELRCDPISGHTALYWYRQSLGQGLEFLIYFQGNSAPDKSGLPSDRFSAERTGGSVSTLTIQRTQQEDSAVYLCASSVNRGPDTQYFGPGTRLTVL.

The V gene is TRBV2, the J gene TRBJ1-1; possibly TRBD1 for D (5 bases). The CDR3 is 15 amino acids. Between the trimmed V and J ends, which lost 3 bases and 3 bases, there was a span of 14 bases. In germline, CDR1 is SNHLY, CDR2 FYNNEI. In DNA form, the CDR3 reads TGTGCCAGCAGTGACAGGGAGGTTGAGTACACTGAAGCTTTCTTT. Its translation: CASSDREVEYTEAFF.

The chain carries TRBV28 and TRBJ1-4; no reliable D call. The CDR3 runs to 11 residues. CDR1 MDHEN and CDR2 SYDVKM come from the germline V gene. V was shortened by 5 bases and J by 14 bases, with 12 bases between the two germline ends. CDR3 DNA: TGTGCCAGCAGTCCCTCTAGTACGCTGTTTTTT. It codes for CASSPSSTLFF.

This clone appeared once. Given a much more abundant clone one base away, this may be a read error. The chain combines TRBV2 with TRBJ2-3, with D hard to call. Trimming shortened V by 5 bases and J by 5 bases, and 8 bases separated the two germline ends. Germline loops: CDR1 SNHLY, CDR2 FYNNEI. This CDR3 has 12 residues. This chain's CDR3 is CASSLGQDTQYF. For the CDR3, the DNA is TGTGCCAGCAGTTTAGGGCAAGATACGCAGTATTTT.

The chain has TRBV18 and TRBJ2-7, with D uncertain. Germline assignment: CDR1 KGHSH and CDR2 LQKENI. This CDR3 region has 15 residues. Trimming cost V 2 bases and J 0 bases, with 11 bases left between them. The CDR3 DNA sequence: TGTGCCAGCTCACCAATCCCAGGCCCCTCCTACGAGCAGTACTTC. Amino acids: CASSPIPGPSYEQYF.

A single count supports this clone. V and J are TRBV7-9 and TRBJ2-1, with 10 bases aligning to TRBD2. In germline, CDR1 is SEHNR, CDR2 FQNEAQ (reference sequence). Trimming at V came to 2 bases and at J to 9 bases, leaving 7 bases not matched to a gene. CDR3 size: 15 residues. Written as DNA, the CDR3 is TGTGCCAGCAGCTTAAGAGCGGGGGGGCTCGGTGAGCAGTTCTTC. Protein sequence: CASSLRAGGLGEQFF.

The chain links TRBV6-1 to TRBJ2-3; TRBD2 matches at 11 bases. V was pared by 6 bases and J by 4 bases, with 6 bases of the junction left unmatched. The V gene's germline CDR1 is MNHNS and CDR2 SASEGT. The CDR3 has 15 residues. DNA of the CDR3: TGTGCCAGCAGACGGGAACTAGCGGGGGCAGATACGCAGTATTTT. Translating gives CASRRELAGADTQYF.

CDR3: CASSSLRPTVPPETQYF. The CDR3 bases are TGTGCCAGCAGCTCATTACGTCCGACGGTACCTCCGGAGACCCAGTACTTC. The chain joins TRBV7-9 to TRBJ2-5; D is uncertain. Germline CDR1 is SEHNR and CDR2 is FQNEAQ (reference sequence). V was clipped by 4 bases and J by 5 bases, with 23 bases between them. CDR3 size: 17 residues.

This chain links TRBV2 with TRBJ2-2; no definite D call. The CDR3 is 13 residues long. Germline V gene lookup returns CDR1 SNHLY and CDR2 FYNNEI. The V and J ends lost 4 bases and 6 bases respectively, with 9 bases between them. The CDR3 loop reads CASSVELAGELFF. CDR3 bases: TGTGCCAGCAGTGTTGAGCTCGCCGGGGAGCTGTTTTTT.

The chain recombines TRBV7-9 with TRBJ1-2; no definite D call. This CDR3 comprises 12 residues. Germline V gene lookup returns CDR1 SEHNR and CDR2 FQNEAQ (reference sequence). With 5 bases removed from V and 4 bases from J, the gap between germline ends came to 8 bases. CDR3 DNA sequence: TGTGCCAGCAGCGCAGCGACCTATGGCTACACCTTC. It codes for CASSAATYGYTF.

The chain is built from TRBV2 and TRBJ2-3, with 7 nucleotides matching TRBD2. This CDR3 comprises 14 residues. CDR1 SNHLY and CDR2 FYNNEI come from the germline V gene. V gave up 5 bases and J gave up 4 bases; unmatched junction bases: 6. In nucleotides, the CDR3 is TGTGCCAGCAGTAACGGGGGGAACGCAGATACGCAGTATTTT. Translating it yields CASSNGGNADTQYF.

The V and J genes are TRBV5-1 and TRBJ2-2; tentatively, D is TRBD2 (5 bases). Germline V lookup: CDR1 SGHRS, CDR2 YFSETQ. The CDR3 loop spans 13 amino acids. Between the trimmed V and J ends, which lost 4 bases and 7 bases, there was a span of 11 bases. The CDR3, as DNA: TGCGCCAGCAGCCGATCAACTAGCGGGGAGCTGTTTTTT. Amino acids: CASSRSTSGELFF.

CDR3 in DNA: TGCGCCAGCAGCCCTTGGAGCGCGGATACTGAAGCTTTCTTT. Translation: CASSPWSADTEAFF. The gene calls are TRBV5-1 and TRBJ1-1; D is unresolved. The germline gives CDR1 SGHRS, CDR2 YFSETQ. The CDR3 has 14 residues. The V and J ends lost 4 bases and 5 bases respectively, with 15 bases between them.

The chain employs TRBV28 and TRBJ2-7; 10 nucleotides line up with TRBD1. With 6 bases clipped from V and 0 bases from J, the junction kept 2 bases outside the gene matches. The CDR3 has 14 amino acids. CDR1 and CDR2 from the germline V gene are MDHEN and SYDVKM. This CDR3 is CASSGQGDSYEQYF. In DNA, the CDR3 is TGTGCCAGCAGCGGACAGGGGGACTCCTACGAGCAGTACTTC.

This clone showed up just once. This could be a read error, since a much larger clone is one nucleotide away. The chain is built from TRBV27 and TRBJ2-7; TRBD2 is a possible D gene (5 bases). V gave up 5 bases and J gave up 4 bases, with 6 bases separating them. The CDR3 has 11 amino acids. In germline, CDR1 is MNHEY, CDR2 SMNVEV (reference sequence). The DNA of the CDR3 is TGTGCCAGCAGTCGGGGTTACGAGCAGTACTTC. It yields the protein CASSRGYEQYF.

The chain recombines TRBV20-1 with TRBJ2-7; D is unclear. Germline V lookup: CDR1 DFQATT, CDR2 SNEGSKA (reference sequence). Trimming took 2 bases from V and 7 from J, leaving 6 bases between them. This CDR3 is 10 amino acids long. This chain's CDR3 is CSARRSEQYF. The CDR3 DNA is TGCAGTGCTAGAAGGTCGGAGCAGTACTTC.

The chain combines TRBV7-8 with TRBJ2-5, with 9 nucleotides matching TRBD2. The trim removed 1 base at V and 3 bases at J, leaving 12 bases unmatched. CDR3 size: 18 residues. CDR1 and CDR2 from the germline V gene are SGHVS and FQNEAQ. CDR3 nucleotide sequence: TGTGCCAGCAGCTTAGTTGCGGGAGGGCAAAAGATCAAAGAGACCCAGTACTTC. Amino acid sequence: CASSLVAGGQKIKETQYF.

The chain carries TRBV2 and TRBJ1-2; 7 bases align to TRBD1. Germline assignment: CDR1 SNHLY and CDR2 FYNNEI. With 7 bases clipped from V and 0 bases from J, the junction kept 17 bases outside the gene matches. The CDR3 is 18 residues long. The CDR3 bases are TGTGCCAGCAACGGTCAACCGACAGGGAAGGGACCTAACTATGGCTACACCTTC. Translating it yields CASNGQPTGKGPNYGYTF.

The J gene is TRBJ1-2, the V gene TRBV2, with 7 bases that match TRBD1. This CDR3 is 16 amino acids long. Germline V gene sequence: CDR1 SNHLY, CDR2 FYNNEI. V gave up 5 bases and J gave up 3 bases; unmatched junction bases: 12. CDR3 sequence: CASSLRTGTLDYGYTF. In DNA, the CDR3 is TGTGCCAGCAGTCTAAGGACAGGAACCTTGGACTATGGCTACACCTTC.

The rearrangement links TRBV7-9 to TRBJ1-5; TRBD1 aligns across 7 bases. Trimming removed 1 base from V and 2 bases from J; junction bases left unmatched: 11. CDR3 length: 18 residues. Germline V CDR1 and CDR2: SEHNR, FQNEAQ (reference sequence). The CDR3 loop reads CASSLGVGQAPGNQPQHF. For the CDR3, the DNA is TGTGCCAGCAGCTTAGGGGTTGGACAGGCCCCAGGCAATCAGCCCCAGCATTTT.

Comments on this clone: This sample also contains other DNA sequences that code for the same CDR3. This chain connects TRBV5-1 to TRBJ2-5; no clear D gene. CDR1 and CDR2 (germline): SGHRS, YFSETQ. The CDR3 has 12 residues. With 4 bases removed from V and 4 bases from J, the gap between germline ends came to 8 bases. In nucleotides, the CDR3 is TGCGCCAGCAGCAGGGTAGGAGAGACCCAGTACTTC. This gives the protein CASSRVGETQYF.

The chain carries TRBV27 and TRBJ1-3; D may be TRBD1 (5 bases). V shed 2 bases and J shed 4 bases, with 15 bases lying between them. This CDR3 contains 16 residues. Germline CDR1 and CDR2: MNHEY and SMNVEV (reference sequence). The chain's CDR3 is CASSLRGPLAGNTIYF. The DNA for the CDR3 is TGTGCCAGCAGTTTACGGGGACCACTGGCGGGAAACACCATATATTTT.

CDR3 protein: CASSKVGTKNYGYTF. CDR3 nucleotides: TGTGCCAGCAGCAAAGTGGGGACAAAAAACTATGGCTACACCTTC. The chain couples TRBV21-1 to TRBJ1-2; TRBD1, as called in the table, went unchecked against the DNA. TRBV21-1 is noted as a pseudogene. The CDR3 spans 15 residues.